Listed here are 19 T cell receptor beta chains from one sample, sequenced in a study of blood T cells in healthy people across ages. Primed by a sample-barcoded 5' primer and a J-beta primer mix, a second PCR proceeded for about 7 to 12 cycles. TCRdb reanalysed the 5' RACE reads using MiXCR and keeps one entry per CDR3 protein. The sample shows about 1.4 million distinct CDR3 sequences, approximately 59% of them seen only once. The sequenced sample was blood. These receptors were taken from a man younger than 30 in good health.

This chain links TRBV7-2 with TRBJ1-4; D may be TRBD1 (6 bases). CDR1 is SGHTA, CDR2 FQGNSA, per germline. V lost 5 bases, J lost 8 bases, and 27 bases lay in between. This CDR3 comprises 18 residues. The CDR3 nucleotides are TGTGCCAGCAGCCACCCGACAGGACCCCGGCCTTGGGGAGAAAAACTGTTTTTT. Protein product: CASSHPTGPRPWGEKLFF.

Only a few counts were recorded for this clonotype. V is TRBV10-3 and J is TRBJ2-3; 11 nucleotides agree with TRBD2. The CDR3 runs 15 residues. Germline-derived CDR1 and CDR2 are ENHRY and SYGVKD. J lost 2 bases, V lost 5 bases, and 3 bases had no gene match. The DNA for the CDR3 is TGTGCCATCAGTATGACTAGCGGGGCCACAGATACGCAGTATTTT. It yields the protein CAISMTSGATDTQYF.

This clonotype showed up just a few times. The CDR3, as DNA: TGTGCCAGCAGCCCACCGGTGCGCTCTGAGACCCAGTACTTC. The encoded protein is CASSPPVRSETQYF. The chain employs TRBV7-9 and TRBJ2-5, with D hard to call. V was trimmed by 5 bases and J by 5 bases, leaving 15 bases between them. CDR3 size: 14 residues. The V gene's germline CDR1 is SEHNR and CDR2 FQNEAQ (reference sequence). Full variable domain (outside the CDR3, taken from reference TRBV7-9 and TRBJ2-5): DTGVSQNPRHKITKRGQNVTFRCDPISEHNRLYWYRQTLGQGPEFLTYFQNEAQLEKSRLLSDRFSAERPKGSFSTLEIQRTEQGDSAMYLCASSPPVRSETQYFGPGTRLLVL.

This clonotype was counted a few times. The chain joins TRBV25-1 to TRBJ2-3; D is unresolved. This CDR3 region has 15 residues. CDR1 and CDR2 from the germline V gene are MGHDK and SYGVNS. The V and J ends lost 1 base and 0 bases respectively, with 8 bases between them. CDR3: CASSEFRYSTDTQYF. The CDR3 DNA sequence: TGTGCCAGCAGTGAATTTCGGTACAGCACAGATACGCAGTATTTT.

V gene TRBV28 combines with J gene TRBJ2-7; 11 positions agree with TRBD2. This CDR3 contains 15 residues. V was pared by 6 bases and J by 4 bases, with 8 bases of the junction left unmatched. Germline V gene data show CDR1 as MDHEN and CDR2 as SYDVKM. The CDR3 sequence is CASSPLTSGRYEQYF. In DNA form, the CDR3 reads TGTGCCAGCAGCCCACTCACTAGCGGGAGATACGAGCAGTACTTC.

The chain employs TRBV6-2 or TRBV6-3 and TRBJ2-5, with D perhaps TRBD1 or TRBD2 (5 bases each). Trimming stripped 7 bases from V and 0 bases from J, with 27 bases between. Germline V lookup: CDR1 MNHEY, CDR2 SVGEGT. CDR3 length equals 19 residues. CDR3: CASTNAPLGEGLYQETQYF. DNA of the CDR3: TGTGCCAGCACCAACGCCCCCCTCGGAGAGGGGTTGTACCAAGAGACCCAGTACTTC.

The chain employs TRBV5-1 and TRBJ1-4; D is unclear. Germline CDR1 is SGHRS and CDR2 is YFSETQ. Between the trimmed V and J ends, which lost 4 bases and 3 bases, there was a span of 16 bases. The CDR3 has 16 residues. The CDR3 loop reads CASSTEGPPPNEKLFF. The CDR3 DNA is TGCGCCAGCAGCACCGAAGGCCCGCCGCCTAATGAAAAACTGTTTTTT.

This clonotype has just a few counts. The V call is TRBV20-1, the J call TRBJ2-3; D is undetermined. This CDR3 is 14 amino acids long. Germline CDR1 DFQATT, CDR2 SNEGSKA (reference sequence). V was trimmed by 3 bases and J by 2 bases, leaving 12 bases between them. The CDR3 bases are TGCAGTGCTAGCCTCCAGGCCTTCACAGATACGCAGTATTTT. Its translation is CSASLQAFTDTQYF.

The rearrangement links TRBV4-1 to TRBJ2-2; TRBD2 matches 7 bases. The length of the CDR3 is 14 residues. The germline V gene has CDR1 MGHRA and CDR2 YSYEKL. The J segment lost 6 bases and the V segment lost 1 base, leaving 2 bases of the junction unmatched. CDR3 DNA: TGCGCCAGCAGCCAAGCTGGGGGGGCCGGGGAGCTGTTTTTT. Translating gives CASSQAGGAGELFF.

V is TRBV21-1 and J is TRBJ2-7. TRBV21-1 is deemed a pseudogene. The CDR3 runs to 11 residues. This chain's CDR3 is CASSKAYEQYF. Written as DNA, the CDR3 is TGTGCCAGCAGCAAGGCCTACGAGCAGTACTTC.

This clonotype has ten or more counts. CDR3 nucleotides: TGTGCCAGCAGCTTAAATTGGGGAGAGACCCAGTACTTC. Protein: CASSLNWGETQYF. This chain joins TRBV7-2 and TRBJ2-5; D call uncertain. Germline V gives CDR1 SGHTA, CDR2 FQGNSA. The CDR3 has 13 residues. Trimming took off 2 bases at V and 4 bases at J, with 8 bases between the two ends.

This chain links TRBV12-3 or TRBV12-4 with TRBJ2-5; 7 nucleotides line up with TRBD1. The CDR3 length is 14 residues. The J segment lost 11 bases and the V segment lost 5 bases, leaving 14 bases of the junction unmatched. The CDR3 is CASSPGQALREQYF. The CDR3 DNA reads TGTGCCAGCAGTCCAGGACAGGCCCTTAGGGAGCAGTACTTC.

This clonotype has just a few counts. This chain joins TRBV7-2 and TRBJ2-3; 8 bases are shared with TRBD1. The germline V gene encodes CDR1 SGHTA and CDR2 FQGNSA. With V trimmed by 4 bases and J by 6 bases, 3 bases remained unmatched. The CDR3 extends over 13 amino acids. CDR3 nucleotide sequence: TGTGCCAGCAGCTGGACAGGGTACGATACGCAGTATTTT. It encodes CASSWTGYDTQYF.

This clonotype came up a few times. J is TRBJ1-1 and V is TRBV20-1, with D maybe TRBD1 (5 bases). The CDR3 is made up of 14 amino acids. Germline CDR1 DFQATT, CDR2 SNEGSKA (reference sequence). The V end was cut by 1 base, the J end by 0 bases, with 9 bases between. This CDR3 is CSARVSGMNTEAFF. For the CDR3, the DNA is TGCAGTGCTAGAGTCTCAGGGATGAACACTGAAGCTTTCTTT.

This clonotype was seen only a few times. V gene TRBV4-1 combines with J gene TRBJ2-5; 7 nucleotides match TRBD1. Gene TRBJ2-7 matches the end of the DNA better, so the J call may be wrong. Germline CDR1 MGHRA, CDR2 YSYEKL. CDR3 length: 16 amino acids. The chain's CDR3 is CASSQAQGTGSNEQYF. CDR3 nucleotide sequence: TGCGCCAGCAGCCAAGCACAGGGGACGGGATCCAACGAGCAGTACTTC.

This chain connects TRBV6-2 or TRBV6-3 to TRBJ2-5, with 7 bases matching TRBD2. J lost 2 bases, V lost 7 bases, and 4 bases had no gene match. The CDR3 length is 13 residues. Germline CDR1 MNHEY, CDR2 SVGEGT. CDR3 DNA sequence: TGTGCCAGCACCCGGGGGGTACAAGAGACCCAGTACTTC. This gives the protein CASTRGVQETQYF.

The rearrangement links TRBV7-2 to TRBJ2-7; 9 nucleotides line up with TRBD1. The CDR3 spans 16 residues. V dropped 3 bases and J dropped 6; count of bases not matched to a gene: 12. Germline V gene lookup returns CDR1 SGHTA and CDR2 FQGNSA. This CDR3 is CASSLWLGTGSGEQYF. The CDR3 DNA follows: TGTGCCAGCAGCTTGTGGCTCGGGACAGGGTCGGGCGAGCAGTACTTC. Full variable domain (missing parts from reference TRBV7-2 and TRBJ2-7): GAGVSQSPSNKVTEKGKDVELRCDPISGHTALYWYRQSLGQGLEFLIYFQGNSAPDKSGLPSDRFSAERTGGSVSTLTIQRTQQEDSAVYLCASSLWLGTGSGEQYFGPGTRLTVT.

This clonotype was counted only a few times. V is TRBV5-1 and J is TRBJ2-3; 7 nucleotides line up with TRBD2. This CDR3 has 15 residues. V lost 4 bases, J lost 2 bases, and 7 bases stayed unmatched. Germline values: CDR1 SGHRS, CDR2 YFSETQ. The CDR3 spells CASSAGTTSTDTQYF. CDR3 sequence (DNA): TGCGCCAGCAGCGCCGGGACTACCTCCACAGATACGCAGTATTTT.

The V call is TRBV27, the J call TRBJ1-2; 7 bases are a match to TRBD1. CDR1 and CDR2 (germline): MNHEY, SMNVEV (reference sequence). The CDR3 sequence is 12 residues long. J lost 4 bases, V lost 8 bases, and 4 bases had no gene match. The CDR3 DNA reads TGTGCCAGCGGCCAGGGGGGCTATGGCTACACCTTC. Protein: CASGQGGYGYTF.